The 24 T cell receptor beta chains below all came from one sample that was sequenced in a study of vaccination effects on CD4 cells after COVID-19. Generated by immunoSEQ multiplex PCR, the TCRdb table keeps only in-frame clones and is missing some. The sample gives fewer than 40,000 clones, approximately 72% of which show up once; less than 35% is in the top ten. Antigen-specific CD4+ T cell clonotypes were called by their expansion after viral peptide-pool culture in ViraFEST. Subsequent to approximately 9 days of culture, CD4+ T cells were isolated. The person had a PCR-confirmed SARS-CoV-2 infection during March to December 2020. These receptors have no identified antigens. Material: CD4+ T cells from PBMCs cultured with a peptide pool, obtained before COVID-19 vaccination. The receptors originated from a human donor who had a prior SARS-CoV-2 infection.

This sequence joins TRBV27 and TRBJ2-1, with 11 positions matching TRBD2. Germline V gene sequence: CDR1 MNHEY, CDR2 SMNVEV (reference sequence). CDR3 length: 16 residues. V was pared by 4 bases and J by 4 bases, with 6 bases of the junction left unmatched. For the CDR3, the DNA is TGTGCCAGCAGTTCCTTAGCGGGAGGGCAATACAATGAGCAGTTCTTC. Its protein product is CASSSLAGGQYNEQFF.

This chain joins TRBV5-4 and TRBJ2-5; D might be TRBD1 or TRBD2, each matching 6 bases. The CDR3 runs 15 residues. CDR1 and CDR2 (germline): SGHNT, YYREEE (reference sequence). V lost 7 bases to trimming and J lost 3 bases, with 19 bases between them. CDR3 nucleotides: TGTGCCAGCCGGACCGGGGGCCAGGTGGAAGAGACCCAGTACTTC. It codes for CASRTGGQVEETQYF.

The chain is built from TRBV6-5 and TRBJ1-2; no clear D gene. Trimming pared 8 bases from V and 2 bases from J, leaving 18 bases between. From germline, CDR1 is MNHEY and CDR2 SVGAGI. This CDR3 has 15 residues. The CDR3 nucleotides are TGTGCCAGCCAGCCCCCCGTAACAGTCAACTATGGCTACACCTTC. Amino acid sequence: CASQPPVTVNYGYTF.

This clone was detected a few times. The chain uses TRBV7-9 and TRBJ1-2, with 7 nucleotides matching TRBD1. The CDR3 has 14 residues. Per germline, CDR1 SEHNR and CDR2 FQNEAQ (reference sequence). J lost 8 bases, V lost 5 bases, and 11 bases had no gene match. In DNA, the CDR3 is TGTGCCAGCAGCAAAACAACAGGGGTTTGGGGCTACACCTTC. As protein: CASSKTTGVWGYTF.

This chain links TRBV3-1 (or the pseudogene TRBV3-2) with TRBJ2-1; tentative D call: TRBD2 (7 bases). Germline lookup yields CDR1 LGHDT and CDR2 YNNKEL (reference sequence). The V end was cut by 6 bases, the J end by 7 bases, with 31 bases between. The CDR3 totals 19 residues. CDR3 in DNA: TGTGCCAGCAGAAACGGGACCCTCCCCGGGGGGCTTCCGTTAAATGAGCAGTTCTTC. Translation gives CASRNGTLPGGLPLNEQFF.

The genes are TRBV3-1 (or the pseudogene TRBV3-2) and TRBJ2-7; maybe TRBD2 (6 bases). Germline CDR1 LGHDT, CDR2 YNNKEL (reference sequence). The V end lost 2 bases, the J end lost 7 bases, and 15 bases lay between the germline ends. This CDR3 comprises 14 residues. The CDR3 region has the DNA TGTGCCAGCAGCCAAAGGGACCGGGGAGGAGAGCAGTACTTC. It encodes CASSQRDRGGEQYF.

This chain links TRBV6-6 with TRBJ2-1; tentatively, D is TRBD2 (5 bases). The CDR3 loop spans 12 amino acids. The germline V gene has CDR1 MNHNY and CDR2 SVGAGI (reference sequence). Trimming pared 6 bases from V and 9 bases from J, leaving 12 bases between. This chain's CDR3 is CASSPTSFEQFF. The CDR3 nucleotides read TGTGCCAGCAGCCCAACTAGTTTTGAGCAGTTCTTC.

This clone occurred once. The rearrangement links TRBV5-4 to TRBJ1-1; no clear D gene. CDR3 length equals 13 residues. V was trimmed by 4 bases and J by 3 bases, leaving 10 bases between them. Germline CDR1 reads SGHNT; CDR2 reads YYREEE (reference sequence). This CDR3 is CASSRNQDTEAFF. DNA of the CDR3: TGTGCCAGCAGCCGCAATCAGGACACTGAAGCTTTCTTT.

This CDR3 is CASSMDSWMNTEAFF. In nucleotides, the CDR3 is TGTGCCAGCAGCATGGACTCCTGGATGAACACTGAAGCTTTCTTT. This sequence joins TRBV5-6 and TRBJ1-1; D not resolved. The CDR3 covers 15 residues. Germline V gene data show CDR1 as SGHDT and CDR2 as YYEEEE. Between the trimmed V and J ends, which lost 4 bases and 0 bases, there was a span of 13 bases.

This chain joins TRBV9 and TRBJ2-1, with 8 bases that match TRBD2. The CDR3 runs to 16 residues. The trim removed 2 bases at V and 1 base at J, leaving 5 bases unmatched. Germline lookup yields CDR1 SGDLS and CDR2 YYNGEE. CDR3 sequence: CASSVTSGRSYNEQFF. In DNA form, the CDR3 reads TGTGCCAGCAGCGTGACCAGCGGGAGATCCTACAATGAGCAGTTCTTC.

This clone has only one observation. V is TRBV7-2 and J is TRBJ1-3, with 9 bases fitting TRBD1. Unmatched junction bases numbered 11, after V lost 4 bases and J lost 7 bases. CDR3 length: 16 amino acids. Germline lookup yields CDR1 SGHTA and CDR2 FQGNSA. This chain's CDR3 is CASSSRDRAFGNTIYF. In DNA, the CDR3 is TGTGCCAGCAGCTCGAGGGACAGGGCCTTTGGGAACACCATATATTTT.

The chain employs TRBV7-9 and TRBJ2-2; D gene uncertain. Trimming took off 5 bases at V and 0 bases at J, with 13 bases between the two ends. The CDR3 has 16 residues. The germline V gene has CDR1 SEHNR and CDR2 FQNEAQ (reference sequence). CDR3 DNA sequence: TGTGCCAGCAGCCATACGGGCGGCACGAACACCGGGGAGCTGTTTTTT. Its protein is CASSHTGGTNTGELFF.

CDR3 sequence (DNA): TGTGCCAGTAGTAACTACAGGGTTGGCTATCAGCCCCAGCATTTT. It encodes CASSNYRVGYQPQHF. This chain connects TRBV19 to TRBJ1-5; a possible D gene is TRBD1 (6 bases). Germline CDR1 and CDR2: LNHDA and SQIVND (reference sequence). This CDR3 region has 15 residues. The V gene lost 4 bases and the J gene lost 5 bases, with 15 bases spanning the gap. The variable domain in full, completed from reference TRBV19 and TRBJ1-5, reads DGGITQSPKYLFRKEGQNVTLSCEQNLNHDAMYWYRQDPGQGLRLIYYSQIVNDFQKGDIAEGYSVSREKKESFPLTVTSAQKNPTAFYLCASSNYRVGYQPQHFGDGTRLSIL.

This chain links TRBV28 with TRBJ1-6, with 9 bases identical to TRBD1. The CDR3 loop spans 14 amino acids. From germline, CDR1 is MDHEN and CDR2 SYDVKM. Trimming at V came to 4 bases and at J to 7 bases, leaving 2 bases not matched to a gene. DNA of the CDR3: TGTGCCAGCAGTTCAGGACAGGGGAATTCACCCCTCCACTTT. Its protein product is CASSSGQGNSPLHF.

The chain employs TRBV15 and TRBJ2-5, with TRBD1 as a possible D gene (5 bases). The CDR3 is made up of 15 amino acids. The germline V gene encodes CDR1 LNHNV and CDR2 YYDKDF (reference sequence). Trimming took 3 bases from V and 7 from J, leaving 18 bases between them. The CDR3, as DNA: TGTGCCACCAGCAGGTCGCGGACAAACCACGGGACCCAGTACTTC. It translates to CATSRSRTNHGTQYF.

This chain joins TRBV14 and TRBJ1-6; possible D gene TRBD1, 5 bases. The CDR3 is made up of 17 amino acids. Germline CDR1 and CDR2: SGHDN and FVKESK. Trimming left V 0 bases short and J 2 bases short, with 11 bases between. CDR3 in amino acids: CASSQDVRDPYNSPLHF. DNA for the CDR3: TGTGCCAGCAGCCAAGATGTCAGGGACCCCTATAATTCACCCCTCCACTTT.

The chain couples TRBV7-3 to TRBJ2-7; a possible D gene is TRBD2 (5 bases). CDR1 and CDR2 from the germline V gene are SGHTA and FQGTGA. The germline V and J ends were trimmed by 2 bases and 6 bases, with 17 bases remaining between them. CDR3 length: 15 residues. For the CDR3, the DNA is TGTGCCAGCAGCTTACAGGCAGGCGACCGGGGCGAGCAGTACTTC. Translating gives CASSLQAGDRGEQYF.

The rearrangement links TRBV2 to TRBJ1-5; D uncertain. Trimming stripped 4 bases from V and 5 bases from J, with 12 bases between. Germline CDR1 and CDR2: SNHLY and FYNNEI. The CDR3 runs 14 residues. For the CDR3, the DNA is TGTGCCAGCAGTGGGTGGTCAGTAGATCAGCCCCAGCATTTT. Translated, it gives CASSGWSVDQPQHF.

The rearrangement joins TRBV19 to TRBJ1-5; a weak D match, TRBD1 (6 bases). The germline gives CDR1 LNHDA, CDR2 SQIVND (reference sequence). The CDR3 spans 17 residues. The V end lost 7 bases, the J end lost 3 bases, and 22 bases lay between the germline ends. CDR3: CASTIGGGSGVNQPQHF. In DNA, the CDR3 is TGTGCCAGTACCATAGGGGGAGGTTCGGGTGTCAATCAGCCCCAGCATTTT.

V usage is TRBV19 and J usage is TRBJ2-5; 8 nucleotides match TRBD1. The CDR3 covers 14 residues. Germline V lookup: CDR1 LNHDA, CDR2 SQIVND (reference sequence). Losses at the gene ends were 3 bases for V and 1 base for J; bases not matched to a gene: 1. The CDR3 bases are TGTGCCAGTAGTATGGGACAGGTCCAAGAGACCCAGTACTTC. Translation: CASSMGQVQETQYF.

The chain carries TRBV6-6 and TRBJ1-2; 7 bases agree with TRBD1. Germline V gives CDR1 MNHNY, CDR2 SVGAGI (reference sequence). The V and J ends lost 4 bases and 4 bases, in that order; junction bases with no gene match: 12. The CDR3 extends over 16 amino acids. The CDR3 bases are TGTGCCAGCAGTTTTTCAGGGGGTCCCTATCCCTATGGCTACACCTTC. Translation gives CASSFSGGPYPYGYTF.

This clone was seen a handful of times. J is TRBJ1-6 and V is TRBV4-2; 8 bases match TRBD1. This CDR3 spans 16 amino acids. Germline V CDR1 and CDR2: LGHNA, YNFKEQ. Trimming cost V 1 base and J 7 bases; bases outside gene matches: 6. DNA of the CDR3: TGTGCCAGCAGCCAAGCGGACAGGGCCTCAAATTCACCCCTCCACTTT. Its protein product is CASSQADRASNSPLHF.

This clone was recorded a few times. The V gene is TRBV11-3, the J gene TRBJ1-2; tentative D call: TRBD1 (5 bases). The CDR3 length is 14 residues. In germline, CDR1 is SGHNT, CDR2 YENEEA. Trimming shortened V by 5 bases and J by 8 bases, and 18 bases separated the two germline ends. Here the CDR3 reads CASSPGGGYGGYTF. CDR3 nucleotides: TGTGCCAGCAGCCCCGGGGGGGGATACGGAGGCTACACCTTC.

The V call is TRBV12-3 or TRBV12-4, the J call TRBJ2-2, with D tentatively TRBD2 (5 bases). V lost 4 bases and J 13 bases, leaving 13 bases between the germline ends. CDR3 length: 12 amino acids. CDR3: CASSSNVRGLFF. Here the CDR3 DNA reads TGTGCCAGCAGTTCCAACGTCCGGGGGCTGTTTTTT.